The next 9 T cell receptor beta chains were all read from a single sample in a study of T cells after yellow fever vaccination. TCRdb called the 5' RACE reads again in MiXCR, with one record for every CDR3 protein. This table has fewer than 650,000 distinct CDR3 sequences, just over 20% appearing once. The sequences come from PBMCs, collected around 3 weeks after the first yellow fever vaccination. The receptor source for this set is a young man who received the YFV17D yellow fever vaccine.

This clonotype has more than one count but fewer than ten. The chain recombines TRBV11-2 with TRBJ2-1; 8 bases are a match to TRBD2. This CDR3 is built from 18 residues. V lost 5 bases and J lost 0; bases outside the gene matches: 12. The germline V gene has CDR1 SGHAT and CDR2 FQNNGV. CDR3 bases: TGTGCCAGCAGCCATGGCTCCGAGCGGGGGAGCTCCTACAATGAGCAGTTCTTC. Translating it yields CASSHGSERGSSYNEQFF.

CDR3 residues: CASSVAVGTGELFF. CDR3 coding DNA: TGTGCCAGCAGCGTAGCGGTAGGGACCGGGGAGCTGTTTTTT. V usage is TRBV9 and J usage is TRBJ2-2; D not certain. Looked up from germline, CDR1 is SGDLS and CDR2 is YYNGEE. Trimming cost V 0 bases and J 5 bases, with 8 bases left between them. The CDR3 has 14 amino acids. Full variable domain (remainder filled in from reference TRBV9 and TRBJ2-2): DSGVTQTPKHLITATGQRVTLRCSPRSGDLSVYWYQQSLDQGLQFLIQYYNGEERAKGNILERFSAQQFPDLHSELNLSSLELGDSALYFCASSVAVGTGELFFGEGSRLTVL.

The gene calls are TRBV12-3 or TRBV12-4 and TRBJ2-5, with D tentatively TRBD2 (7 bases). The germline V and J ends were trimmed by 8 bases and 4 bases, with 14 bases remaining between them. The CDR3 consists of 13 residues. The CDR3 is CASRRGARETQYF. CDR3 nucleotides: TGTGCCAGCCGCCGGGGGGCGAGAGAGACCCAGTACTTC.

CDR3 protein: CASSLGSNYEQYF. The CDR3 DNA sequence: TGTGCCAGCAGCTTGGGGAGTAACTACGAGCAGTACTTC. This rearrangement joins TRBV7-2 to TRBJ2-7; D possibly corresponds to TRBD2 (5 bases). The CDR3 is 13 amino acids. The ends were cut back, 3 bases at V and 3 bases at J, with 9 bases in the middle. CDR1 SGHTA and CDR2 FQGNSA come from the germline V gene.

V and J are TRBV20-1 and TRBJ2-5, with 7 bases lining up with TRBD1. The germline CDR1 and CDR2 sequences are DFQATT and SNEGSKA (reference sequence). J lost 5 bases, V lost 1 base, and 4 bases had no gene match. The CDR3 sequence is 13 residues long. CDR3 nucleotide sequence: TGCAGTGCTAGAGCCGAGGGGGCGGAGACCCAGTACTTC. It encodes CSARAEGAETQYF.

The chain recombines TRBV5-1 with TRBJ2-3; 12 nucleotides line up with TRBD2. The junction had 6 bases not matched to a gene; V was cut back by 4 bases and J by 6 bases. The germline gives CDR1 SGHRS, CDR2 YFSETQ. This CDR3 has 15 residues. The CDR3 bases are TGCGCCAGCAGCAGACAAGGACTAGCGGGGGATACGCAGTATTTT. Encoded protein: CASSRQGLAGDTQYF.

This clonotype was counted between two and nine times. The chain employs TRBV6-5 and TRBJ2-1; D call uncertain. The ends were cut back, 2 bases at V and 5 bases at J, with 7 bases in the middle. The CDR3 length is 13 residues. Germline V gene sequence: CDR1 MNHEY, CDR2 SVGAGI. DNA of the CDR3: TGTGCCAGCAGTTACAGGGTGGACAATGAGCAGTTCTTC. This gives the protein CASSYRVDNEQFF.

In DNA, the CDR3 is TGCGCCAGCAGCCAAGAAGTAACGCATCAAGAGACCCAGTACTTC. Protein: CASSQEVTHQETQYF. This sequence joins TRBV4-1 and TRBJ2-5, with D uncertain. Germline V CDR1 and CDR2: MGHRA, YSYEKL. The CDR3 extends over 15 amino acids. Between the trimmed V and J ends, which lost 0 bases and 2 bases, there was a span of 10 bases.

The rearrangement joins TRBV29-1 to TRBJ2-7, with D maybe TRBD1 (6 bases). Germline V CDR1 and CDR2: SQVTM, ANQGSEA. Trimming left V 6 bases short and J 9 bases short, with 15 bases between. The CDR3 has 11 amino acids. The CDR3 loop is CSVANRDRQYF. CDR3 nucleotide sequence: TGCAGCGTAGCGAACAGGGACCGGCAGTACTTC.